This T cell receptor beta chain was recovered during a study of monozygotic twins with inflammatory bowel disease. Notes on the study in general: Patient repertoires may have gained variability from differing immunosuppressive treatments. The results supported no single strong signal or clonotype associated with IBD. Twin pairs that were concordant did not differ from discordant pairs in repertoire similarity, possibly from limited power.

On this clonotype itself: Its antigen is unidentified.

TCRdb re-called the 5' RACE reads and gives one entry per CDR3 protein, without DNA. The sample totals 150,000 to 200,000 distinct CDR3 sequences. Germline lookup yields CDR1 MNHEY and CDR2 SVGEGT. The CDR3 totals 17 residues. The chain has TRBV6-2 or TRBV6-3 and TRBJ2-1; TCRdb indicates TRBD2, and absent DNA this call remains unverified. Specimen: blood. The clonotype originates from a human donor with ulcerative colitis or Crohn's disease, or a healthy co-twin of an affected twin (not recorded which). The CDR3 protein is CASSATSGRSSYNEQFF.